This T cell receptor beta chain comes out of a study of human T cells and chemical hapten exposure. Study background: Once 0.01% DPC had been applied to the upper back by patch test, readings were taken at 6 days.

The study used a library that attached unique molecular identifiers to individual cDNA molecules. TCRdb reprocessed the RACE reads with MiXCR, giving one entry per CDR3 protein. Here the sample spans a few hundred thousand distinct CDR3 sequences, about 6.3% being singletons. Time point noted: patch test 2, 6 weeks after DPC sensitization. Treatment denoted: therapeutic diphenylcyclopropenone sensitization with weekly scalp DPC. Every donor had alopecia and was 18 to 70 years old; all were suitable for DPC. Per germline, CDR1 DFQATT and CDR2 SNEGSKA (reference sequence). V shed 3 bases and J shed 4 bases, with 13 bases lying between them. The CDR3 covers 14 residues.

The sample consisted of whole blood, taken in connection with sensitization to the hapten diphenylcyclopropenone (DPC). V and J are TRBV20-1 and TRBJ1-5; maybe TRBD1 (6 bases). The TCR comes from a woman aged 18 to 35 with alopecia areata. Some clones in this sample may be carry-over from other donors' samples. The CDR3 DNA follows: TGCAGTGCTAGGCCAGGGGATTTAAATCAGCCCCAGCATTTT. Translated, it gives CSARPGDLNQPQHF.